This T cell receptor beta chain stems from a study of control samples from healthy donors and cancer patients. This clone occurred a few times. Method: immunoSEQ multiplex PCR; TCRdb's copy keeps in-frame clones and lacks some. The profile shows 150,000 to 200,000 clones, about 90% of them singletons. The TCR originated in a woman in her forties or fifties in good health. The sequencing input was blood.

The CDR3 region is CASSPLGSGRGNEQFF. DNA of the CDR3: TGCGCCAGCAGTCCTCTGGGTAGCGGGAGGGGGAATGAGCAGTTCTTC. The chain couples TRBV5-1 to TRBJ2-1; the match to TRBD2 covers 11 bases. Germline CDR1 and CDR2: SGHRS and YFSETQ. Trimming cost V 5 bases and J 7 bases; bases outside gene matches: 11. The CDR3 runs to 16 residues. The full variable domain, completed using reference TRBV5-1 and TRBJ2-1, is KAGVTQTPRYLIKTRGQQVTLSCSPISGHRSVSWYQQTPGQGLQFLFEYFSETQRNKGNFPGRFSGRQFSNSRSEMNVSTLELGDSALYLCASSPLGSGRGNEQFFGPGTRLTVL.